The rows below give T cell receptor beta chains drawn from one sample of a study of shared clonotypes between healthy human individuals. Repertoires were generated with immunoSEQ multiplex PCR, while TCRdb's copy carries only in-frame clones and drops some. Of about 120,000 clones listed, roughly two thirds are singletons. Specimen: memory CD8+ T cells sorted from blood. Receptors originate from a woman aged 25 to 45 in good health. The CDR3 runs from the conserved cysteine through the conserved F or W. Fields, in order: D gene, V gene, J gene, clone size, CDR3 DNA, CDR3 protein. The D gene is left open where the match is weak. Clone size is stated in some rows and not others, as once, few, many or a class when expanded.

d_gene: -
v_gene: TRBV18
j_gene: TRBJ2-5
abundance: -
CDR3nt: TGTGCCAGCTCACCCAGGGGTGGGGCAGAGACCCAGTACTTC
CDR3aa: CASSPRGGAETQYF

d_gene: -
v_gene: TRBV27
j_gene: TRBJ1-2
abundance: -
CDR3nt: TGTGCCAGCAGTTATGGACCTAGTGACGGTGTTTTGGTACGGTACACCTTC
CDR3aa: CASSYGPSDGVLVRYTF

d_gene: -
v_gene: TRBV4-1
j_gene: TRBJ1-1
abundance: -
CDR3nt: TGCGCCAGCAGGGCCGCCGTCGCAGGGGTTAACACTGAAGCTTTCTTT
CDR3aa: CASRAAVAGVNTEAFF

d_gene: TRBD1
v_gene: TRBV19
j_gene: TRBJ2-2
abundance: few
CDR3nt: TGTGCCAGCGGACTGACAGGGGGCCTGGGGGAGCTGTTTTTT
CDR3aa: CASGLTGGLGELFF

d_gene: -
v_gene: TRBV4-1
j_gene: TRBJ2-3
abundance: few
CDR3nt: TGCGCCAGCAGCCAAGTACAAAAATTTCAGGGCGACCACACAGATACGCAGTATTTT
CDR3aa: CASSQVQKFQGDHTDTQYF

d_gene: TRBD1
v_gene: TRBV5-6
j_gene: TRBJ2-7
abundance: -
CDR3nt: TGTGCCAGCAGTTCGACCCGGGACAGTATCTACGAGCAGTACTTC
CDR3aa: CASSSTRDSIYEQYF

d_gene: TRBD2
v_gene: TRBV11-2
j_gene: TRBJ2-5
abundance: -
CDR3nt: TGTGCCAGCAGCTCCGGGACTAGCGGGAGAAAGACCCAGTACTTC
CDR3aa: CASSSGTSGRKTQYF

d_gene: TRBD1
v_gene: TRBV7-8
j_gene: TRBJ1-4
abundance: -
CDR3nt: TGTGCCAGCAGCTTACAGGGGGCGGCTAATGAAAAACTGTTTTTT
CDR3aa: CASSLQGAANEKLFF

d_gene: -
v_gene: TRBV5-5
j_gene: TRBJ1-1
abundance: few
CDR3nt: TGTGCCAGCAGCTTCGTCCTGGGGGAGGGCATCTCTGAAGCTTTCTTT
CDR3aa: CASSFVLGEGISEAFF

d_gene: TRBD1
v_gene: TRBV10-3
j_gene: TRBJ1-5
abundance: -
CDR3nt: TGTGCCATCAGTGAGGGGACAGGGGTGATTAATCAGCCCCAGCATTTT
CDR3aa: CAISEGTGVINQPQHF

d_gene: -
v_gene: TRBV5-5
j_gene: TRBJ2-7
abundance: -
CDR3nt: TGTGCCAGCAGCTTGGGGGCTAGGAACGAGCAGTACTTC
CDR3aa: CASSLGARNEQYF

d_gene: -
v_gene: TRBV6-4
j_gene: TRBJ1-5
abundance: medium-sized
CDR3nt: TGTGCCAGCAGTCTAAGCGACAATCAGCCCCAGCATTTT
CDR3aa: CASSLSDNQPQHF

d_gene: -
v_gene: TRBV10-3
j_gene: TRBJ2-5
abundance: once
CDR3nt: TGTGCCATCAGTGAAACCCAAGAGACCCAGTACTTC
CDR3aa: CAISETQETQYF

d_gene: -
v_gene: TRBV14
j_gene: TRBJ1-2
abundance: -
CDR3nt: TGTGCCAGCAGCCAAGTGGGGGCTTATGGCTACACCTTC
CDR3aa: CASSQVGAYGYTF

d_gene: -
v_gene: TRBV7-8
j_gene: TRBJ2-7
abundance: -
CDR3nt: TGTGCCAGCAGCCCAGTGACGAGCTACTTAGGGGAGCAGTACTTC
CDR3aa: CASSPVTSYLGEQYF

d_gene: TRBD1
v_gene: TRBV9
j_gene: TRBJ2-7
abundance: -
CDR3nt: TGTGCCAGCAGCGTCGCCCCGGGACAGACCTACGAGCAGTACTTC
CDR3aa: CASSVAPGQTYEQYF

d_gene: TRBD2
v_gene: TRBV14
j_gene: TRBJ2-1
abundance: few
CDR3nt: TGTGCCAGCAGCCGACTAGCGTCACACAATGAGCAGTTCTTC
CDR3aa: CASSRLASHNEQFF

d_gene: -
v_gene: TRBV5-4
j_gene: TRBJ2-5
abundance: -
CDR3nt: TGTGCCAGCAGCTTGGAGAGGGAGGAGACCCAGTACTTC
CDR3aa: CASSLEREETQYF

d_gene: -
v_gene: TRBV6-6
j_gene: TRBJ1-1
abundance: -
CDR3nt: TGTGCCAGCAGTCTGGGACCTCTCCGTGGGACTGAAGCTTTCTTT
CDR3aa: CASSLGPLRGTEAFF

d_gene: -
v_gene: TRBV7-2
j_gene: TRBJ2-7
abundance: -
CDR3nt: TGTGCCAGCAGCGAGAATAGGTGGACTATCGACTACGAGCAGTACTTC
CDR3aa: CASSENRWTIDYEQYF

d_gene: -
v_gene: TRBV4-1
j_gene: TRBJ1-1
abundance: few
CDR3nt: TGCGCCAGCAGCCAAGGTCGCGGACGGGGGAACACTGAAGCTTTCTTT
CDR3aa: CASSQGRGRGNTEAFF

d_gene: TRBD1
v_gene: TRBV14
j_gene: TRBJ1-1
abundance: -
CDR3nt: TGTGCCAGCAGCCAACTGACAGGGAGAAATGAAGCTTTCTTT
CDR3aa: CASSQLTGRNEAFF

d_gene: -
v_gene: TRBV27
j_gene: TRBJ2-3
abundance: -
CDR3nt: TGTGCCAGCAGTTTATTAATGACAGATACGCAGTATTTT
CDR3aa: CASSLLMTDTQYF

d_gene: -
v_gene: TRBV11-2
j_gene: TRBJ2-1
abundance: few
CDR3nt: TGTGCCAGCAGCCCGGGACTTCTAAATGAGCAGTTCTTC
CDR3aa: CASSPGLLNEQFF

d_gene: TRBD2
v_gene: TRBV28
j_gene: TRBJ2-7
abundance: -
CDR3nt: TGTGCCAGCAGTTTTCCTAGCGGGAGTTCCTACGAGCAGTACTTC
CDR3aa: CASSFPSGSSYEQYF

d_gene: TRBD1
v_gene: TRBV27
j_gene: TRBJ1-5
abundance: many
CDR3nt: TGTGCCAGCACCGGGACAGGGGCGTTCTCAAGCAATCAGCCCCAGCATTTT
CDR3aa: CASTGTGAFSSNQPQHF

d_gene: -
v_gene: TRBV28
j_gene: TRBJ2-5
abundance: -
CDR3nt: TGTGCCAGCAGTTCGGAGATGTTACAAGAGACCCAGTACTTC
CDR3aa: CASSSEMLQETQYF

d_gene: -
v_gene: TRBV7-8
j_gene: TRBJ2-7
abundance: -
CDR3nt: TGTGCCAGCAGCTTTATTACACACTACGAGCAGTACTTC
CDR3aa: CASSFITHYEQYF

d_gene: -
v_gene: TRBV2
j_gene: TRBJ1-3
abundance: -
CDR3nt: TGTGCCAGCAGATTGAGGTCGCGAGGGTTAAGTATTACTTACACCTACGGAAACACCATATATTTT
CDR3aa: CASRLRSRGLSITYTYGNTIYF

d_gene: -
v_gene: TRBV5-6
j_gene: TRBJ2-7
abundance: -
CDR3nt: TGTGCCAGCAGCTTGGGCAGGGCTTCCTACGAGCAGTACTTC
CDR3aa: CASSLGRASYEQYF

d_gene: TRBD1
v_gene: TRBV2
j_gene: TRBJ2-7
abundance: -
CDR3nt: TGTGCCACCTCGGCGGGACAGGCCTACGAGCAGTACTTC
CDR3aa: CATSAGQAYEQYF

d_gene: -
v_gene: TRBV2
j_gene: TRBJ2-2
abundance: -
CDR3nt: TGTGCCAGCAGTCAAGAGAACACCGGGGAGCTGTTTTTT
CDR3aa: CASSQENTGELFF

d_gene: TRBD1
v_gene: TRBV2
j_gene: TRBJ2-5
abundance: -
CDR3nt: TGTGCCGCAGCCCGCGAGGGACAGGGGCAAGAGACCCAGTACTTC
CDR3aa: CAAAREGQGQETQYF

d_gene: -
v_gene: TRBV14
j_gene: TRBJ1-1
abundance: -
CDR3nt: TGTGCCAGCAGCCAAGTTCTGGGGGTGTGGACTGAAGCTTTCTTT
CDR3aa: CASSQVLGVWTEAFF

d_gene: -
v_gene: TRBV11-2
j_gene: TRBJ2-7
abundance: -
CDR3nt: TGTGCCAGCACCCAAGGATCAGCGGCCCTAAGCTCCTACGAGCAGTACTTC
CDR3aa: CASTQGSAALSSYEQYF

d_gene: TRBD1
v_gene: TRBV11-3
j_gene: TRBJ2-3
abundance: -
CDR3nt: TGTGCCAGCAGCGTAGGACAGGGGTGGCCAGATACGCAGTATTTT
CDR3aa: CASSVGQGWPDTQYF

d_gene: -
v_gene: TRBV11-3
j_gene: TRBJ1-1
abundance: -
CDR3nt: TGTGCCAGCAGCTTTCCGGGGGCGAACACTGAAGCTTTCTTT
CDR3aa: CASSFPGANTEAFF

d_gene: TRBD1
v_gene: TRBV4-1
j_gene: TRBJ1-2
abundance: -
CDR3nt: TGCGCCAGCAGCCAAGTCCCCCAGGGGGGCTATGGCTACACCTTC
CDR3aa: CASSQVPQGGYGYTF

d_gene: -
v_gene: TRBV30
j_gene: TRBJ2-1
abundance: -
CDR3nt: TGTGCCTGGAGTCCCGGTATGTACAATGAGCAGTTCTTC
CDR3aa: CAWSPGMYNEQFF

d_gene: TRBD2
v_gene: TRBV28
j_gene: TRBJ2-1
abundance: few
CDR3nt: TGTGCCAGCAGGCGACTAGCGGATTACAATGAGCAGTTCTTC
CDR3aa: CASRRLADYNEQFF

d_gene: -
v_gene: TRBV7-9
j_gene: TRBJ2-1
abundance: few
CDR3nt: TGTGCCAGCAGCTTAGCGCAGGAAAATGAGCAGTTCTTC
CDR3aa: CASSLAQENEQFF

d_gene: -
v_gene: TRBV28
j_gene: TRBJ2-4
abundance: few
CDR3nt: TGTGCCAGCAGTCCCTCCCAGGACTTGGCCAAAAACATTCAGTACTTC
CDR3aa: CASSPSQDLAKNIQYF

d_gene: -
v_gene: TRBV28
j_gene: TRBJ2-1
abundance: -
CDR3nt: TGTGCCAGCAGTCCCCCTTGGGAGAGCCTTTACAATGAGCAGTTCTTC
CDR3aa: CASSPPWESLYNEQFF

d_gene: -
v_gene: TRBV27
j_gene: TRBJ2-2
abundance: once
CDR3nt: TGTGCCAGCAGTCGCCGGGCCAGGGTTTTCTCCGGGGAGCTGTTTTTT
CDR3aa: CASSRRARVFSGELFF

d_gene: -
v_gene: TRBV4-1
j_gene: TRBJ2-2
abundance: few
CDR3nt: TGCGCCAGCAGCCAAGAGACGCGCCCCACCGGGGAGCTGTTTTTT
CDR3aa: CASSQETRPTGELFF

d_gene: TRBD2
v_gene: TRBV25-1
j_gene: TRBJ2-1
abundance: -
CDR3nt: TGTGCCAGCAGTGAGACTAGCGGGAGGCCCTACAATGAGCAGTTCTTC
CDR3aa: CASSETSGRPYNEQFF

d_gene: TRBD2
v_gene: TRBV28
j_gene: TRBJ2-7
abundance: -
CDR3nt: TGTGCCAGCAGTCCGGAAATAGCGGGATTTGGCGAGCAGTACTTC
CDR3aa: CASSPEIAGFGEQYF

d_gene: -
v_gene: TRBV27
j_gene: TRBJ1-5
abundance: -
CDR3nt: TGTGCCAGCAGTTTAGTAGGGAGTTTGGAGCCCCAGCATTTT
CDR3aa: CASSLVGSLEPQHF

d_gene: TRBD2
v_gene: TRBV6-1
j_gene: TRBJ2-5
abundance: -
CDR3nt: TGTGCCAGCAGTGAGCGGGGGCAAGAGACCCAGTACTTC
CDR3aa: CASSERGQETQYF

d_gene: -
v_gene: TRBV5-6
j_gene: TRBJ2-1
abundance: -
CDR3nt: TGTGCCAGCAGCTTGACTAGGGGTGAGCAGTTCTTC
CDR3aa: CASSLTRGEQFF

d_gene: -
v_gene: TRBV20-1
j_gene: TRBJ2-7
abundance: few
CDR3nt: TGCAGTGGGAGCGGACACTACGAGCAGTACTTC
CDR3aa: CSGSGHYEQYF

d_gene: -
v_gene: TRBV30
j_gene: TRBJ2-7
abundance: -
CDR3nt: TGTGCCTGGAGTTCCAACAGGATTCCTACCTTTGGCTACGAGCAGTACTTC
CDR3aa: CAWSSNRIPTFGYEQYF

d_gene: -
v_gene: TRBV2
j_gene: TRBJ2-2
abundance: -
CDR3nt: TGTGCCAGCAGTCTGACAGGGGAGGGTACCGGGGAGCTGTTTTTT
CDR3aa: CASSLTGEGTGELFF

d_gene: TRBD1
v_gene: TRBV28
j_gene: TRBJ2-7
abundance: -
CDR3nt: TGTGCCAGCAGTCCGACAGGGGTTACCTACGAGCAGTACTTC
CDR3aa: CASSPTGVTYEQYF